One and the same sample provided the 13 T cell receptor beta chains below, sequenced in a study of cytomegalovirus exposure and HLA in healthy donors. The PCR made use of 60 Vbeta and 13 Jbeta primers. Clones were sequenced by immunoSEQ multiplex PCR, and TCRdb holds only the in-frame ones, with some missing. Here the sample spans about 120,000 clones, roughly 80% being singletons. The sequencing input was PBMCs. The receptors come from a man aged 25-45 years in good health and CMV-seronegative.

In its sample, this clone was seen once. The gene calls are TRBV27 and TRBJ1-6; no firm D call. The CDR3 is 17 residues long. Trimming left V 4 bases short and J 2 bases short, with 15 bases between. Germline V gene lookup returns CDR1 MNHEY and CDR2 SMNVEV (reference sequence). CDR3 loop: CASSWTLSKAYNSPLHF. For the CDR3, the DNA is TGTGCCAGCAGTTGGACTCTAAGCAAGGCCTATAATTCACCCCTCCACTTT.

The rearrangement links TRBV29-1 to TRBJ2-1, with D possibly TRBD2 on 6 matching bases. Germline lookup yields CDR1 SQVTM and CDR2 ANQGSEA. The CDR3 totals 17 residues. Trimming left V 0 bases short and J 2 bases short, with 17 bases between. The CDR3 spells CSVEDLGGVSAYNEQFF. CDR3 DNA: TGCAGCGTTGAAGATCTCGGAGGGGTCTCAGCCTACAATGAGCAGTTCTTC.

The CDR3, as DNA: TGTGCCAGCAGCCAAGATGAGGGCGGGGAGCTGTTTTTT. It translates to CASSQDEGGELFF. The V and J genes are TRBV14 and TRBJ2-2; D might be TRBD2 (5 bases). V was clipped by 0 bases and J by 7 bases, with 6 bases between them. Germline CDR1 is SGHDN and CDR2 is FVKESK. This CDR3 is built from 13 residues.

This clone has only a few counts. This chain joins TRBV7-6 and TRBJ1-5; TRBD1 aligns across 8 bases. The CDR3 is 15 amino acids. The junction had 0 bases not matched to a gene; V was cut back by 1 base and J by 1 base. Germline CDR1 reads SGHVS; CDR2 reads FNYEAQ. The CDR3 here is CASSLGTGSNQPQHF. CDR3 in DNA: TGTGCCAGCAGCTTAGGGACAGGGAGCAATCAGCCCCAGCATTTT.

This clone was seen more than once but under ten times. The genes are TRBV2 and TRBJ2-3; D is perhaps TRBD2 (6 bases). There are 14 residues in the CDR3. Germline CDR1 reads SNHLY; CDR2 reads FYNNEI. V was trimmed by 1 base and J by 9 bases, leaving 14 bases between them. The CDR3 nucleotides read TGTGCCAGCAGTGAAGGTTGGGGGGTTGAAACGCAGTATTTT. It translates to CASSEGWGVETQYF.

This clone was detected once. V is TRBV30 and J is TRBJ1-4, with 8 bases that match TRBD1. CDR3 size: 16 residues. Germline V lookup: CDR1 GTSNPN, CDR2 SVGIG (reference sequence). Germline trimming cut 6 bases from V and 4 bases from J; bases unmatched to any gene: 13. CDR3 in amino acids: CACPPDRDRSNEKLFF. The CDR3 bases are TGTGCCTGCCCCCCCGACAGGGACAGGAGTAATGAAAAACTGTTTTTT.

This clone was seen more than once but under ten times. The chain employs TRBV9 and TRBJ2-5; 13 bases match TRBD2. Germline CDR1 SGDLS, CDR2 YYNGEE. This CDR3 region has 15 residues. Unmatched junction bases numbered 3, after V lost 4 bases and J lost 3 bases. The CDR3 protein is CASSFGTSGEETQYF. CDR3 DNA sequence: TGTGCCAGCAGCTTTGGGACTAGCGGGGAAGAGACCCAGTACTTC.

V and J are TRBV27 and TRBJ1-4, with 8 bases fitting TRBD1. Germline V gene data show CDR1 as MNHEY and CDR2 as SMNVEV (reference sequence). The CDR3 runs to 13 residues. Trimming cost V 3 bases and J 7 bases; bases outside gene matches: 1. This CDR3 reads CASSFRGLEKLFF. In DNA, the CDR3 is TGTGCCAGCAGTTTCAGGGGGCTTGAAAAACTGTTTTTT. The full variable domain, rest sourced from reference TRBV27 and TRBJ1-4, is EAQVTQNPRYLITVTGKKLTVTCSQNMNHEYMSWYRQDPGLGLRQIYYSMNVEVTDKGDVPEGYKVSRKEKRNFPLILESPSPNQTSLYFCASSFRGLEKLFFGSGTQLSVL.

This clone was seen more than once but under ten times. The V gene is TRBV6-1, the J gene TRBJ2-6; D call uncertain. Looked up from germline, CDR1 is MNHNS and CDR2 is SASEGT. The CDR3 totals 15 residues. The V end was cut by 1 base, the J end by 0 bases, with 4 bases between. The CDR3 nucleotides are TGTGCCAGCAGTGAAGGTAGCTCTGGGGCCAACGTCCTGACTTTC. Its protein is CASSEGSSGANVLTF.

This chain links TRBV10-2 with TRBJ1-1; D might be TRBD1 (6 bases). The CDR3 covers 14 residues. Germline assignment: CDR1 WSHSY and CDR2 SAAADI. Trimming removed 3 bases at V and 1 base at J, with 9 bases between. This chain's CDR3 is CASSEQGTNTEAFF. The CDR3 DNA reads as TGCGCCAGCAGTGAACAGGGAACGAACACTGAAGCTTTCTTT.

J is TRBJ2-3 and V is TRBV7-2; the match to TRBD2 covers 8 bases. The CDR3 totals 18 residues. V lost 2 bases, J lost 5 bases, and 15 bases stayed unmatched. Germline CDR1 and CDR2: SGHTA and FQGNSA. The CDR3 nucleotides read TGTGCCAGCAGCTTACCCGACGGTCTGGGCGGGGGGTTAGATACGCAGTATTTT. It yields the protein CASSLPDGLGGGLDTQYF.

A single count supports this clone. The genes are TRBV5-1 and TRBJ2-7; the match to TRBD2 covers 7 bases. The CDR3 is made up of 14 amino acids. V lost 4 bases and J lost 0; bases outside the gene matches: 4. The germline V gene encodes CDR1 SGHRS and CDR2 YFSETQ. This CDR3 reads CASSHGGTSYEQYF. DNA for the CDR3: TGCGCCAGCAGCCACGGGGGGACCTCCTACGAGCAGTACTTC.

The gene calls are TRBV9 and TRBJ2-3; the match to TRBD2 covers 8 bases. Per germline, CDR1 SGDLS and CDR2 YYNGEE. The CDR3 covers 16 residues. With V trimmed by 0 bases and J by 5 bases, 8 bases remained unmatched. CDR3 DNA: TGTGCCAGCAGCGTAGGAGGCGGGGGGCTTGGAGATACGCAGTATTTT. Protein product: CASSVGGGGLGDTQYF.